Reported below is one T cell receptor (beta chain). Its specificity is not known. Donors had nominal health at sampling but likely had unrecorded immune exposures. PCR amplification relied on 60 Vbeta primers (plus 13 Jbeta primers). The assay was immunoSEQ multiplex PCR, and TCRdb's table has in-frame clones only and misses some. The data show 220,000 or so clones, approximately 80% seen once. Germline V gene data show CDR1 as SGDLS and CDR2 as YYNGEE. The CDR3 has 15 amino acids. V was clipped by 2 bases and J by 4 bases, with 15 bases between them. This entry belongs to a study of cytomegalovirus exposure and HLA in healthy donors. Whole-study results and caveats: TCR beta sequences reportedly predicted the HLA-A and HLA-B alleles of most subjects accurately. Within an earlier analysis, most TCR beta V segments proved productive either about 87% or about 30% of the time. There was a cluster of highly shared sequence variants that was likely a sequencing artifact.

The material sequenced was PBMCs. The rearrangement joins TRBV9 to TRBJ1-1, with D possibly being TRBD1 (6 bases). This sequence was found in a man in his fifties in good health and CMV-seronegative. Here the CDR3 DNA reads TGTGCCAGCAGCGTTGACAGTGTGGGGGCCACTGAAGCTTTCTTT. Amino acids: CASSVDSVGATEAFF. The complete variable domain, with remaining parts taken from reference TRBV9 and TRBJ1-1, reads DSGVTQTPKHLITATGQRVTLRCSPRSGDLSVYWYQQSLDQGLQFLIQYYNGEERAKGNILERFSAQQFPDLHSELNLSSLELGDSALYFCASSVDSVGATEAFFGQGTRLTVV.